The entry below describes one T cell receptor beta chain. Its cognate antigen is unknown. Relative to the germline gene, one junction end is altered; a read error may explain this. Data came from immunoSEQ multiplex PCR; TCRdb stores just in-frame clones and leaves some out. The repertoire includes 16,000 or so clones, about 80% of them detected once, and around 30% sits in the top ten. The sample belongs to a study of T cells in localized non-small cell lung cancer. Study findings and constraints: Of the top 100 tumor clones, median around 60 were in adjacent lung, some 29 among its top 100.

Germline lookup yields CDR1 SGHAT and CDR2 FQNNGV. The CDR3 spans 14 residues. The TCR sequence derives from a male donor aged 60 or older with stage I lung adenocarcinoma. This specimen was peripheral blood, taken before any cancer treatment. This chain uses TRBV11-2 with TRBJ2-3; either TRBD1 or TRBD2 may supply D (6 bases each). The CDR3 DNA reads as TGTGCCAGCAGATTAGGGGGGCCCGCAGATACGCAGTATTTT. Protein: CASRLGGPADTQYF.